These 17 T cell receptor beta chains were sequenced from one sample in a study of T-cell memory formation after mild COVID-19. TCRdb itself ran the 5' RACE reads through MiXCR, one entry per CDR3 protein. The sample has 350,000 to 500,000 distinct CDR3 sequences; 18% are singletons. What was sequenced was PBMCs or a T cell subset sorted from them (not recorded which). The receptors were sampled from a young man who had mild COVID-19 (a few samples of this study predate the infection). Cell type and time point are not known.

The chain recombines TRBV7-9 with TRBJ1-3; perhaps TRBD1 as D (6 bases). The CDR3 is 14 amino acids. Deletions cut 5 bases from V and 3 bases from J, with 11 bases between. CDR1 is SEHNR, CDR2 FQNEAQ, per germline (reference sequence). The CDR3 bases are TGTGCCAGCAGCGATGGGGGCGTTGGAAACACCATATATTTT. Its translation is CASSDGGVGNTIYF.

The V call is TRBV7-9, the J call TRBJ1-1; 7 positions match TRBD1. J gave up 4 bases and V 5 bases, and 10 bases lay outside the gene matches. This CDR3 has 15 residues. Per germline, CDR1 SEHNR and CDR2 FQNEAQ (reference sequence). The CDR3 here is CASSQVGQMTTEAFF. CDR3 sequence (DNA): TGTGCCAGCAGCCAGGTGGGACAGATGACCACTGAAGCTTTCTTT.

The rearrangement links TRBV7-9 to TRBJ1-5, with D maybe TRBD1 (5 bases). The CDR3 has 14 amino acids. CDR1 is SEHNR and CDR2 is FQNEAQ in the germline V gene (reference sequence). Trimming removed 6 bases at V and 5 bases at J, with 14 bases between. CDR3 residues: CASSSTEDHQPQHF. The DNA for the CDR3 is TGTGCCAGCAGTTCGACAGAGGACCATCAGCCCCAGCATTTT.

The V call is TRBV29-1, the J call TRBJ1-2, with D unresolved. CDR3 length: 14 residues. The germline CDR1 and CDR2 sequences are SQVTM and ANQGSEA. V lost 2 bases and J lost 0, with 10 bases in between. CDR3 nucleotide sequence: TGCAGCGTTGAAAAACAGAGCCCTAACTATGGCTACACCTTC. This sequence encodes CSVEKQSPNYGYTF.

There are a few counts of this clonotype. The chain is built from TRBV4-3 and TRBJ1-2, with unresolved D. V was pared by 4 bases and J by 0 bases, with 15 bases between. In germline, CDR1 is LGHNA, CDR2 YSLEER. The CDR3 has 16 amino acids. The CDR3 DNA reads TGCGCCAGCAGCCTCTCCCCAGGAGACCCTAACTATGGCTACACCTTC. Translated, it gives CASSLSPGDPNYGYTF.

This clonotype has only a few counts. The chain links TRBV12-3 or TRBV12-4 to TRBJ1-5, with D hard to call. CDR3 length equals 14 residues. Between the trimmed V and J ends, which lost 6 bases and 4 bases, there was a span of 13 bases. The CDR3 is CASSPGPGNQPQHF. CDR3 bases: TGTGCCAGCAGCCCCGGGCCCGGGAATCAGCCCCAGCATTTT.

This chain uses TRBV12-3 or TRBV12-4 with TRBJ2-5; 16 bases map to TRBD2. The CDR3 is 19 residues long. After removal of 6 bases from V and 2 bases from J, the junction contained 12 bases not matched to a gene. The CDR3 loop reads CASRTGTSGGAGIQETQYF. The CDR3 coding sequence is TGTGCCAGCAGGACCGGGACTAGCGGGGGGGCCGGGATACAAGAGACCCAGTACTTC.

V and J are TRBV15 and TRBJ2-4; D is unclear. The V gene lost 0 bases and the J gene lost 8 bases, with 14 bases spanning the gap. The CDR3 extends over 15 amino acids. The V gene's germline CDR1 is LNHNV and CDR2 YYDKDF (reference sequence). The CDR3 is CATSRDSSHGDIQYF. The CDR3 coding sequence is TGTGCCACCAGCAGAGATTCCAGCCATGGGGACATTCAGTACTTC.

This clonotype was detected many times. The rearrangement joins TRBV19 to TRBJ1-1; a weak D match, TRBD1 (6 bases). Germline lookup yields CDR1 LNHDA and CDR2 SQIVND (reference sequence). The V gene lost 10 bases and the J gene lost 1 base, with 13 bases spanning the gap. The CDR3 is made up of 13 amino acids. CDR3 region: CATKDRQNTEAFF. The CDR3 bases are TGTGCCACCAAGGACAGACAGAACACTGAAGCTTTCTTT.

The chain is built from TRBV9 and TRBJ2-1; possibly TRBD2 for D (5 bases). CDR1 and CDR2 (germline): SGDLS, YYNGEE. V was pared by 4 bases and J by 8 bases, with 22 bases between. The CDR3 is 16 residues long. The CDR3 spells CASSPPGVPNWYEQFF. CDR3 DNA sequence: TGTGCCAGCAGCCCACCCGGGGTTCCCAATTGGTATGAGCAGTTCTTC.

This clonotype was counted a few times. The chain is built from TRBV12-3 or TRBV12-4 and TRBJ2-5; TRBD2 aligns across 7 bases. V lost 5 bases and J lost 2; bases outside the gene matches: 8. The CDR3 runs 15 residues. CDR3 sequence: CASSLTTGLQETQYF. CDR3 DNA sequence: TGTGCCAGCAGTCTAACCACGGGACTACAAGAGACCCAGTACTTC.

This clonotype was seen only a few times. The CDR3 sequence: CAISEVGTVGQPQHF. CDR3 sequence (DNA): TGTGCCATCAGCGAGGTTGGGACAGTGGGCCAGCCCCAGCATTTT. This rearrangement joins TRBV10-3 to TRBJ1-5, with 7 bases fitting TRBD1. This CDR3 spans 15 amino acids. With 6 bases clipped from V and 7 bases from J, the junction kept 12 bases outside the gene matches. Germline loops: CDR1 ENHRY, CDR2 SYGVKD.

The J gene is TRBJ2-3, the V gene TRBV5-1; the match to TRBD1 covers 7 bases. Trimming took 7 bases from V and 3 from J; bases not matched to a gene: 8. There are 14 residues in the CDR3. Germline V gives CDR1 SGHRS, CDR2 YFSETQ. CDR3 in amino acids: CASGQQGWTDTQYF. The CDR3 nucleotides are TGCGCCAGCGGTCAACAGGGGTGGACAGATACGCAGTATTTT.

There are a few counts of this clonotype. The J gene is TRBJ2-7, the V gene TRBV6-2 or TRBV6-3; maybe TRBD1 (6 bases). Trimming stripped 5 bases from V and 2 bases from J, with 10 bases between. CDR1 MNHEY and CDR2 SVGEGT come from the germline V gene. The CDR3 totals 13 residues. The CDR3 loop reads CASSNRAAYEQYF. The CDR3 bases are TGTGCCAGCAGTAACAGGGCTGCCTACGAGCAGTACTTC.

This chain uses TRBV5-4 with TRBJ1-4; D possibly corresponds to TRBD1 (6 bases). Germline CDR1 SGHNT, CDR2 YYREEE (reference sequence). V was clipped by 2 bases and J by 7 bases, with 15 bases between them. This CDR3 has 15 residues. The DNA of the CDR3 is TGTGCCAGCAGCTTACAGGGAAGCATGGGTGAAAAACTGTTTTTT. It translates to CASSLQGSMGEKLFF.

The chain is built from TRBV24-1 and TRBJ2-5; TRBD2 aligns across 9 bases. The V and J ends lost 3 bases and 1 base, in that order; junction bases with no gene match: 8. CDR1 is KGHDR, CDR2 SFDVKD, per germline. This CDR3 region has 17 residues. The CDR3 loop reads CATSDPATSGPQETQYF. The CDR3 region has the DNA TGTGCCACCAGTGATCCCGCCACTAGCGGGCCCCAAGAGACCCAGTACTTC.

The CDR3 nucleotides read TGTGCCAGCAGCCGCAAGGTCCGGGGCTACAGAGGCTACACCTTC. Translation gives CASSRKVRGYRGYTF. The chain carries TRBV6-6 and TRBJ1-2; tentatively, D is TRBD1 (5 bases). V lost 6 bases, J lost 8 bases, and 22 bases lay in between. The CDR3 is 15 amino acids. Germline CDR1 is MNHNY and CDR2 is SVGAGI (reference sequence).